One and the same sample provided the 4 T cell receptor beta chains below, sequenced in a study of blood T cell repertoires in COVID-19. The assay was immunoSEQ multiplex PCR, and TCRdb's table has in-frame clones only and misses some. The sample lists under 200,000 clones, 85% to 90% occurring once. Sequenced input: peripheral blood. Every receptor here comes from a man in his forties or fifties who had recovered from COVID-19.

V and J are TRBV19 and TRBJ1-1; 8 bases match TRBD1. The CDR3 spans 14 residues. V shed 7 bases and J 4 bases; nucleotides not matched to a gene: 8. Germline-derived CDR1 and CDR2 are LNHDA and SQIVND (reference sequence). CDR3 residues: CASTGTGSGTEAFF. CDR3 nucleotide sequence: TGTGCCAGTACGGGGACAGGTTCGGGCACTGAAGCTTTCTTT.

The genes are TRBV7-2 and TRBJ2-7, with D possibly matching TRBD1 (6 bases). This CDR3 spans 15 amino acids. With 4 bases removed from V and 4 bases from J, the gap between germline ends came to 17 bases. Germline V CDR1 and CDR2: SGHTA, FQGNSA. The CDR3 loop reads CASSSRRQDTYEQYF. CDR3 nucleotide sequence: TGTGCCAGCAGCTCACGGCGACAGGATACGTACGAGCAGTACTTC.

The V gene is TRBV27, the J gene TRBJ2-1; 10 bases line up with TRBD1. Trimming at V came to 4 bases and at J to 2 bases, leaving 5 bases not matched to a gene. Germline V lookup: CDR1 MNHEY, CDR2 SMNVEV (reference sequence). CDR3 length: 16 amino acids. DNA for the CDR3: TGTGCCAGCAGTTGGGGACAGGGGAAGGCCTACAATGAGCAGTTCTTC. It encodes CASSWGQGKAYNEQFF.

The chain uses TRBV19 and TRBJ1-5, with D perhaps TRBD1 (5 bases). Trimming stripped 1 base from V and 2 bases from J, with 12 bases between. The CDR3 is 16 amino acids. Germline values: CDR1 LNHDA, CDR2 SQIVND (reference sequence). CDR3 loop: CASSIVKGMGNQPQHF. The DNA for the CDR3 is TGTGCCAGTAGTATAGTAAAGGGGATGGGCAATCAGCCCCAGCATTTT.